The 17 T cell receptor beta chains given below trace back to one sample, sequenced in a study of radiotherapy plus CTLA-4 blockade in lung cancer. Data came from immunoSEQ multiplex PCR; TCRdb stores just in-frame clones and leaves some out. This table has 85,000 to 90,000 clones, around nine tenths appearing once. Material: peripheral blood, obtained from a patient treated with radiotherapy plus ipilimumab. All receptors derive from a human donor with non-small cell lung cancer that progressed on radiotherapy plus ipilimumab.

V and J are TRBV18 and TRBJ2-2; tentatively, D is TRBD1 (5 bases). Germline values: CDR1 KGHSH, CDR2 LQKENI. The CDR3 contains 14 residues. V was cut by 5 bases and J by 4 bases, with 11 bases left in between. Here the CDR3 reads CASSATEATGELFF. The CDR3 DNA reads as TGTGCCAGCTCAGCGACAGAAGCCACCGGGGAGCTGTTTTTT.

The chain employs TRBV7-9 and TRBJ1-5; maybe TRBD1 (6 bases). Looked up from germline, CDR1 is SEHNR and CDR2 is FQNEAQ (reference sequence). Trimming removed 0 bases at V and 6 bases at J, with 12 bases between. CDR3 length: 15 amino acids. This CDR3 reads CASSLAGAGFQPQHF. In nucleotides, the CDR3 is TGTGCCAGCAGCTTAGCGGGGGCAGGGTTTCAGCCCCAGCATTTT.

This clone was seen only once. The chain employs TRBV15 and TRBJ2-3; weak D call: TRBD2 (6 bases). Trimming removed 5 bases from V and 2 bases from J, with 14 bases in between. Germline CDR1 is LNHNV and CDR2 is YYDKDF (reference sequence). The CDR3 has 15 residues. For the CDR3, the DNA is TGTGCCACCAGCCCCCGGGACTCCGACACAGATACGCAGTATTTT. This translates into CATSPRDSDTDTQYF.

CDR3 protein: CASSELGRERGNEQFF. As DNA, the CDR3 is TGTGCCAGCAGTGAATTGGGGCGGGAGAGGGGGAATGAGCAGTTCTTC. This rearrangement joins TRBV25-1 to TRBJ2-1, with a possible D match to TRBD2 (7 bases). CDR1 is MGHDK and CDR2 is SYGVNS in the germline V gene. Deletions cut 1 base from V and 7 bases from J, with 17 bases between. This CDR3 region has 16 residues. Complete variable domain (other parts from reference TRBV25-1 and TRBJ2-1): EADIYQTPRYLVIGTGKKITLECSQTMGHDKMYWYQQDPGMELHLIHYSYGVNSTEKGDLSSESTVSRIRTEHFPLTLESARPSHTSQYLCASSELGRERGNEQFFGPGTRLTVL.

The rearrangement uses TRBV9 and TRBJ2-2, with D hard to call. The ends were cut back, 5 bases at V and 0 bases at J, with 11 bases in the middle. Looked up from germline, CDR1 is SGDLS and CDR2 is YYNGEE. The CDR3 runs to 15 residues. CDR3 sequence: CASRPYDTNTGELFF. CDR3 DNA: TGTGCCAGCAGGCCTTATGACACGAACACCGGGGAGCTGTTTTTT.

The chain has TRBV25-1 and TRBJ2-7, with D tentatively TRBD1 (6 bases). V shed 10 bases and J shed 1 base, with 14 bases lying between them. The CDR3 covers 13 residues. The germline V gene has CDR1 MGHDK and CDR2 SYGVNS. Here the CDR3 DNA reads TGTGCCACCCAGGGACAAGTGTCCTACGAGCAGTACTTC. It translates to CATQGQVSYEQYF.

The V and J genes are TRBV6-5 and TRBJ2-2; D is possibly TRBD2 (6 bases). Trimming took off 4 bases at V and 4 bases at J, with 10 bases between the two ends. The germline gives CDR1 MNHEY, CDR2 SVGAGI. The CDR3 extends over 14 amino acids. This CDR3 reads CASSSGDITGELFF. The CDR3 nucleotides read TGTGCCAGCAGTTCGGGGGATATCACCGGGGAGCTGTTTTTT.

The chain uses TRBV19 and TRBJ1-2; tentative D call: TRBD1 (5 bases). The CDR3 loop spans 13 amino acids. The germline V and J ends were trimmed by 9 bases and 6 bases, with 17 bases remaining between them. Germline V gene data show CDR1 as LNHDA and CDR2 as SQIVND (reference sequence). The CDR3 DNA reads as TGTGCCAGCCGAGACAGCCCCACTGATGGCTACACCTTC. Translation gives CASRDSPTDGYTF.

This chain joins TRBV10-3 and TRBJ2-3; possibly TRBD2 for D (7 bases). CDR1 and CDR2 from the germline V gene are ENHRY and SYGVKD. The CDR3 covers 15 residues. The ends were cut back, 2 bases at V and 1 base at J, with 10 bases in the middle. CDR3 in amino acids: CAISEGRGRTDTQYF. The CDR3 bases are TGTGCCATCAGTGAGGGGCGGGGGCGCACAGATACGCAGTATTTT.

This chain links TRBV7-9 with TRBJ1-1, with D tentatively TRBD1 (6 bases). There are 15 residues in the CDR3. V gave up 4 bases and J gave up 0 bases, with 12 bases separating them. From germline, CDR1 is SEHNR and CDR2 FQNEAQ (reference sequence). The CDR3 bases are TGTGCCAGCAGCTCGATGGGACACCTGAACACTGAAGCTTTCTTT. Residues: CASSSMGHLNTEAFF.

This clone appeared a single time. The V call is TRBV19, the J call TRBJ1-2; tentative D call: TRBD1 (5 bases). Between the trimmed V and J ends, which lost 6 bases and 2 bases, there was a span of 13 bases. Germline loops: CDR1 LNHDA, CDR2 SQIVND (reference sequence). The CDR3 has 14 residues. CDR3 coding DNA: TGTGCCAGTAGGGGACCCGGCTTGAACTATGGCTACACCTTC. Translated: CASRGPGLNYGYTF.

The chain joins TRBV9 to TRBJ2-1; TRBD2 aligns across 7 bases. CDR3 length equals 17 residues. Germline CDR1 is SGDLS and CDR2 is YYNGEE. The ends lost 0 bases at V and 3 bases at J; junction bases unmatched: 9. The CDR3 DNA sequence: TGTGCCAGCAGCGTAGGGGGAGGGGACCTCCGCTACAATGAGCAGTTCTTC. Translated, it gives CASSVGGGDLRYNEQFF.

This chain links TRBV5-4 with TRBJ2-3; D is unresolved. V was trimmed by 2 bases and J by 2 bases, leaving 9 bases between them. The CDR3 totals 14 residues. CDR1 and CDR2 from the germline V gene are SGHNT and YYREEE (reference sequence). CDR3 in DNA: TGTGCCAGCAGCTTCACTGGAGACACAGATACGCAGTATTTT. Its protein product is CASSFTGDTDTQYF. Looking up the rest from reference TRBV5-4 and TRBJ2-3 gives the full variable domain: ETGVTQSPTHLIKTRGQQVTLRCSSQSGHNTVSWYQQALGQGPQFIFQYYREEENGRGNFPPRFSGLQFPNYSSELNVNALELDDSALYLCASSFTGDTDTQYFGPGTRLTVL.

The chain is built from TRBV14 and TRBJ1-1; 9 bases align to TRBD1. Germline trimming cut 0 bases from V and 6 bases from J; bases unmatched to any gene: 11. The CDR3 contains 17 residues. Germline V CDR1 and CDR2: SGHDN, FVKESK. CDR3 bases: TGTGCCAGCAGCCAAGATCGGGGGACAGGGAGAAGGCCTGAAGCTTTCTTT. Translated, it gives CASSQDRGTGRRPEAFF.

The chain recombines TRBV19 with TRBJ2-4; TRBD2 agrees at 10 bases. V lost 9 bases and J lost 0; bases outside the gene matches: 5. CDR3 length equals 15 residues. The germline gives CDR1 LNHDA, CDR2 SQIVND (reference sequence). For the CDR3, the DNA is TGTGCCAGAGTTCTAGCGGGAGAAGCCAAAAACATTCAGTACTTC. As protein: CARVLAGEAKNIQYF.

The chain carries TRBV14 and TRBJ1-1; a weak D match, TRBD1 (5 bases). The CDR3 length is 14 residues. Germline lookup yields CDR1 SGHDN and CDR2 FVKESK. V was pared by 2 bases and J by 6 bases, with 13 bases between. The CDR3 sequence: CASSQQGEQAEAFF. CDR3 DNA: TGTGCCAGCAGCCAACAGGGTGAACAGGCTGAAGCTTTCTTT.

The chain employs TRBV7-2 and TRBJ2-2, with 9 nucleotides matching TRBD1. The CDR3 covers 15 residues. Trimming at V came to 11 bases and at J to 7 bases, leaving 14 bases not matched to a gene. Germline loops: CDR1 SGHTA, CDR2 FQGNSA. The CDR3 sequence: CASLGQGWFGGELFF. The CDR3 DNA sequence: TGTGCCTCACTGGGACAGGGTTGGTTCGGCGGGGAGCTGTTTTTT.